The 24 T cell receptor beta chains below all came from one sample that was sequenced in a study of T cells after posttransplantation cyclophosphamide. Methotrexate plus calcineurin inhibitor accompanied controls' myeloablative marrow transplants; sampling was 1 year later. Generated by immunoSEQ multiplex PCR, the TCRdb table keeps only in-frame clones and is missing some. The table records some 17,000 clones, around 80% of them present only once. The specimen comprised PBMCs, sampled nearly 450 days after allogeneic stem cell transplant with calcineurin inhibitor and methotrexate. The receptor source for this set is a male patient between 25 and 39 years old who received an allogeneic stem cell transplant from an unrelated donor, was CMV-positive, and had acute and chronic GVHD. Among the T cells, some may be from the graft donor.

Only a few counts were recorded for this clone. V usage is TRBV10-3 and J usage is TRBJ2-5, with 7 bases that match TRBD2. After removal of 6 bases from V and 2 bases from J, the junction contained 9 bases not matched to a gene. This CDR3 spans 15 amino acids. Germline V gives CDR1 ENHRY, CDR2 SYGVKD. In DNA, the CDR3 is TGTGCCATCAGGAGAGGAGGAGCGGGGCAAGAGACCCAGTACTTC. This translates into CAIRRGGAGQETQYF.

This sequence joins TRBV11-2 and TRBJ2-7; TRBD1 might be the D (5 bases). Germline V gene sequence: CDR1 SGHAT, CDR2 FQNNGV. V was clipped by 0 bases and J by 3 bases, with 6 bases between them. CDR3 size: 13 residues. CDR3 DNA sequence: TGTGCCAGCAGCTTAGACAGGGACTACGAGCAGTACTTC. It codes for CASSLDRDYEQYF.

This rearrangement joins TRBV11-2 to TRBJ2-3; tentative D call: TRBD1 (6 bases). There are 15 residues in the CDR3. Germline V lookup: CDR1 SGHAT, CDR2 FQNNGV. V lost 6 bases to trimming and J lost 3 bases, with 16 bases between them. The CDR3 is CASRGSPGATDTQYF. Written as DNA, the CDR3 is TGTGCCAGCAGGGGTAGTCCAGGGGCTACAGATACGCAGTATTTT.

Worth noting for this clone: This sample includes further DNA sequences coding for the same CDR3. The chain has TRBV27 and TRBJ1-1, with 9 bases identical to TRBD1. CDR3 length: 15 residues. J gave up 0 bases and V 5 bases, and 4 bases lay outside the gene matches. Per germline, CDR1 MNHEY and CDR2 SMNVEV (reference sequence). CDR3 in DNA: TGTGCCAGCAGTGAGGGGACAGGGTTGAACACTGAAGCTTTCTTT. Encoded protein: CASSEGTGLNTEAFF.

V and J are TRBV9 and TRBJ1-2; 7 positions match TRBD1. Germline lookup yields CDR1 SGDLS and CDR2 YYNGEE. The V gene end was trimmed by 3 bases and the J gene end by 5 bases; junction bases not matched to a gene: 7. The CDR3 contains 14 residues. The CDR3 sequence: CASSGGTAFYGYTF. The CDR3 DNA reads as TGTGCCAGCAGCGGAGGGACAGCCTTTTATGGCTACACCTTC. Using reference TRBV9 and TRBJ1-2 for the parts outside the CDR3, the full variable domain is DSGVTQTPKHLITATGQRVTLRCSPRSGDLSVYWYQQSLDQGLQFLIQYYNGEERAKGNILERFSAQQFPDLHSELNLSSLELGDSALYFCASSGGTAFYGYTFGSGTRLTVV.

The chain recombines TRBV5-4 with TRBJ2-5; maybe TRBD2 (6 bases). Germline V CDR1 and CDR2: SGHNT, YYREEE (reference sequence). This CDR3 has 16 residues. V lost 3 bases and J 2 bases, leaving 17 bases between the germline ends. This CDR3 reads CASSYPAGGLQETQYF. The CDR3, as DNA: TGTGCCAGCAGCTACCCAGCGGGCGGGCTTCAAGAGACCCAGTACTTC.

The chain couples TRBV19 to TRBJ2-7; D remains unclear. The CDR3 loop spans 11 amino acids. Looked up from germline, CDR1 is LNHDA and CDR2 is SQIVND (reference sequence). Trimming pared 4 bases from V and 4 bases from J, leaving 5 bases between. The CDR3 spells CASSNSYEQYF. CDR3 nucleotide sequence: TGTGCCAGTAGTAATAGTTACGAGCAGTACTTC.

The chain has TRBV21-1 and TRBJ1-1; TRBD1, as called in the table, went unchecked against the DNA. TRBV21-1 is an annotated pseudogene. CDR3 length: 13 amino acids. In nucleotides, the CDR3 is TGTGCCAGCAGCACAAAGTTGTTGGCCGAAGCTTTCTTT. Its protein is CASSTKLLAEAFF.

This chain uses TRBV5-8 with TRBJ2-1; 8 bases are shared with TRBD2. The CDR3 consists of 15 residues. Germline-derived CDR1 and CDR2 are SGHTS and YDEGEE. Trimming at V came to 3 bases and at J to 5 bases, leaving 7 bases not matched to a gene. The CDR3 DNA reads TGTGCCAGCAGCTCCGGGACTAGTGTTCACAATGAGCAGTTCTTC. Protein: CASSSGTSVHNEQFF.

CDR3 in amino acids: CASSKRDDTEAFF. The CDR3 DNA sequence: TGTGCCAGCAGCAAGCGGGACGACACTGAAGCTTTCTTT. The rearrangement uses TRBV21-1 and TRBJ1-1. TRBV21-1 represents a pseudogene. This CDR3 region has 13 residues.

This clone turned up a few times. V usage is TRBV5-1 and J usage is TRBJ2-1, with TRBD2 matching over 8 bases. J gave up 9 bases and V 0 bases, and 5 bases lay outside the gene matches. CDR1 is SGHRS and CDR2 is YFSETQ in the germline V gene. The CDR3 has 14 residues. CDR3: CASSLDLAGGEQFF. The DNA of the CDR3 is TGCGCCAGCAGCTTGGATCTAGCGGGTGGTGAGCAGTTCTTC.

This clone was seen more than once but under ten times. The CDR3 nucleotides are TGTGCCAGTAGTAGGGACAGCTCCTACGAGCAGTACTTC. Amino acid sequence: CASSRDSSYEQYF. The J gene is TRBJ2-7, the V gene TRBV19; 7 bases fit TRBD1. Germline V gene data show CDR1 as LNHDA and CDR2 as SQIVND (reference sequence). The junction had 0 bases not matched to a gene; V was cut back by 4 bases and J by 0 bases. This CDR3 is built from 13 residues.

As DNA, the CDR3 is TGTGCCAGCAGCTACAACGGCTGGGGCCCCTACGAGCAGTACTTC. It translates to CASSYNGWGPYEQYF. The chain joins TRBV7-3 to TRBJ2-7, with a possible D match to TRBD1 (5 bases). Germline values: CDR1 SGHTA, CDR2 FQGTGA. This CDR3 region has 15 residues. V lost 4 bases and J 2 bases, leaving 15 bases between the germline ends. Supplemented by reference TRBV7-3 and TRBJ2-7, the full variable domain reads GAGVSQTPSNKVTEKGKYVELRCDPISGHTALYWYRQSLGQGPEFLIYFQGTGAADDSGLPNDRFFAVRPEGSVSTLKIQRTERGDSAVYLCASSYNGWGPYEQYFGPGTRLTVT.

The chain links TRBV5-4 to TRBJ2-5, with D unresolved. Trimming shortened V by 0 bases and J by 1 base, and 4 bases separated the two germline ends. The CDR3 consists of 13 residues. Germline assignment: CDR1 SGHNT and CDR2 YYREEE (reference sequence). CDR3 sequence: CASSLGLQETQYF. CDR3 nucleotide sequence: TGTGCCAGCAGCTTGGGACTCCAAGAGACCCAGTACTTC.

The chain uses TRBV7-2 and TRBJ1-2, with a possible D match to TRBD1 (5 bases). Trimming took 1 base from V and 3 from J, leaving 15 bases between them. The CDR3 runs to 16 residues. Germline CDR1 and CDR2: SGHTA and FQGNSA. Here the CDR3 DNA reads TGTGCCAGCAGCTTAGGAAATAGCGGGACCTACTATGGCTACACCTTC. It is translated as CASSLGNSGTYYGYTF.

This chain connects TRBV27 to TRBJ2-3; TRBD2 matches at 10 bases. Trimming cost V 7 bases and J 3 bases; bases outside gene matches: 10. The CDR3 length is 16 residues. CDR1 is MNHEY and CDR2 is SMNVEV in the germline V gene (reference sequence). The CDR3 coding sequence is TGTGCCAGCAACGAAGCCGGGACTAGCGTTACAGATACGCAGTATTTT. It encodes CASNEAGTSVTDTQYF.

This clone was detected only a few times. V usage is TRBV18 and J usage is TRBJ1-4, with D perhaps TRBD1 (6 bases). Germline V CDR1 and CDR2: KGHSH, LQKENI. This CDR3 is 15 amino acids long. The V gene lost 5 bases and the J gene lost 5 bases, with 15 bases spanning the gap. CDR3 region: CASSLTGYRNEKLFF. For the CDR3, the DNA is TGTGCCAGCTCATTAACAGGGTACCGAAATGAAAAACTGTTTTTT.

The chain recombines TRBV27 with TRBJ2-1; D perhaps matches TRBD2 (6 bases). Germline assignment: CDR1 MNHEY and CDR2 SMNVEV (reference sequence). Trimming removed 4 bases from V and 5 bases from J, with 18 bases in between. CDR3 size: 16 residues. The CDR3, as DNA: TGTGCCAGCAGTTCACCGGGAGTTCTAGGGCACAATGAGCAGTTCTTC. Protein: CASSSPGVLGHNEQFF.

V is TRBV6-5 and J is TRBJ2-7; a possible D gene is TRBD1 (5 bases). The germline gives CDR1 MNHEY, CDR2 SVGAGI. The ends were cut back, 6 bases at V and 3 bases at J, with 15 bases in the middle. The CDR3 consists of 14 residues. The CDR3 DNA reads TGTGCCAGCAGCCTGGTGACAGACCACTACGAGCAGTACTTC. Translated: CASSLVTDHYEQYF.

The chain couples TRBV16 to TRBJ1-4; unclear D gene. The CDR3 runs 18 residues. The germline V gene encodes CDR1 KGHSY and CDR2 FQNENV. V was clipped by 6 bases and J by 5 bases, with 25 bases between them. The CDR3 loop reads CASSDEACLPVDNEKLFF. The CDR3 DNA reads TGTGCCAGCAGTGATGAGGCCTGTCTCCCAGTCGACAATGAAAAACTGTTTTTT.

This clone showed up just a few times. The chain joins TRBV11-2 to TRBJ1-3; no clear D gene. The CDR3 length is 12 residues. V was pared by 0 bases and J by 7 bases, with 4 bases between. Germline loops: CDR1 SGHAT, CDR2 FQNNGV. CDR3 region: CASSLDGNTIYF. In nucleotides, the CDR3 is TGTGCCAGCAGCTTAGACGGGAACACCATATATTTT.

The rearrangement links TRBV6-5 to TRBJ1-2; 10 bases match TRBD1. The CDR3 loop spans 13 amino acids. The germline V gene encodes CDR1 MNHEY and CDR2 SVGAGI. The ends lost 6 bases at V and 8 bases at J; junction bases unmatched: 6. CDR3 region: CASRLDRGRGYTF. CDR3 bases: TGTGCCAGCAGATTAGACAGGGGGCGAGGCTACACCTTC.

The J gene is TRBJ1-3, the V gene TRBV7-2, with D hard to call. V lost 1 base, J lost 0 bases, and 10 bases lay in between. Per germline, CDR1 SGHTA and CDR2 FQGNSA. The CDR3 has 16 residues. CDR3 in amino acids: CASSLVAGISGNTIYF. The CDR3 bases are TGTGCCAGCAGCTTAGTAGCGGGGATCTCTGGAAACACCATATATTTT.

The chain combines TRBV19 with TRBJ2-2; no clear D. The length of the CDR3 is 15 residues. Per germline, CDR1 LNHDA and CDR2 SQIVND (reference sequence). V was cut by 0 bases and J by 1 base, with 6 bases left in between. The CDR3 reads CASSIDPGNTGELFF. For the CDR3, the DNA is TGTGCCAGTAGTATAGATCCAGGGAACACCGGGGAGCTGTTTTTT.